This TCR beta chain is from a study of blood T cells in healthy people across ages. Remarks on this clonotype: This may stem from a read error, because a much larger clone lies one nucleotide away.

A sample-barcoded 5' primer and a J-beta primer mix were used in a second PCR of about 7 to 12 cycles. TCRdb called the 5' RACE reads again in MiXCR, with one record for every CDR3 protein. The table records 890,000 or so distinct CDR3 sequences, 62% of them present only once. This CDR3 contains 16 residues. V lost 5 bases and J 1 base, leaving 15 bases between the germline ends. The germline V gene encodes CDR1 SGHRS and CDR2 YFSETQ. The TCR comes from a young man in good health. Sequenced sample: blood. The chain has TRBV5-1 and TRBJ1-4; no firm D call. The CDR3 loop is CASSYGVAITNEKLFF. The CDR3 DNA is TGCGCCAGCAGTTATGGGGTGGCCATAACTAATGAAAAACTGTTTTTT.